This TCR beta chain originates from a study of T cell responses to AZD1222 COVID-19 vaccine (dated by TCRdb to about 2021). Notes on the research overall: A total of over 230 trial participants underwent TCR sequencing, of whom around 210 had received two doses of AZD1222 and about 26 had received two doses of the MenACWY control vaccine. Trial participants were enrolled into age subgroups of 18-55, 56-69 and 70-plus years, which contained approximately 150, 30 and 60 TCR-sequenced participants, respectively.

For this clone: Its target antigen remains unknown. Base qualities are not recorded, but no much larger clone differs from it by a single base.

Points the paper makes about the study in general: Participants were mostly white British, with more females than males. The authors suggested clonal diversity may have been underestimated. Epitopes outside the regions mutated in the B.1.351 and B.1.1.7 variants were reportedly recognized by nearly half of the unique spike-specific TCRs. The whole spike protein was spanned by vaccine-associated CD4 TCRs, and dominant responses were seen in regions 160-218 and 743-854. Conclusions about previously exposed vaccinees are limited, since just five or six AZD1222 recipients were seropositive for SARS-CoV-2 at baseline. After two AZD1222 doses, both the breadth and the depth of spike-specific TCRs were significantly higher than at day 0 and than in MenACWY recipients. The 56-69-year group was small, and its depth increase did not reach significance, likely because of low power. Because no day 14 peak-response samples were available, repertoires were characterized only after the peak T cell response.

The germline V gene supplies CDR1 SGHRS and CDR2 YFSETQ. Here V drops 4 bases and J drops 4 bases, and the junction holds 3 bases not matched to any gene. From the cysteine through the phenylalanine, the CDR3 covers 14 amino acids. Kept here is only the CDR3 DNA, which spans 42 bases and is read in frame from base 1. Read against the paper, the sample's time point label means: about 28 days (+/-7) after the second vaccine dose. AZD1222 recipients whose second dose came at about 4 weeks and those whose second dose came at about 12 weeks were combined into one group, since spike-specific TCR depth and breadth did not differ between the two schedules. Vaccinee samples came from UK trials COV001 and COV002, including a single-blind randomized controlled phase 2/3 trial of AZD1222 (ChAdOx1 nCoV-19) in healthy adults. For TCRbeta chain sequencing, PBMC samples from trial participants were taken at day 0 and at day 28 after the second dose.

The CDR3 regions of human TCRbeta chains were analyzed by immunosequencing. Concerning the study's data processing: Repertoire TCRs were matched against a reference library of SARS-CoV-2-specific TCRs generated with the MIRA antigen-specificity platform. Breadth meant the fraction of unique TCRs that were SARS-CoV-2-associated, whereas depth meant the fraction of total T cells that were SARS-CoV-2-associated. Using the MIRA data, each spike-specific TCR was assigned both to the spike region to which the TCR was reactive and to a CD4 or CD8 class. Log10-transformed breadth and depth values were compared by one-way ANOVA with Sidak's multiple comparisons tests. The clones in this table, taken by TCRdb from immuneACCESS, are in-frame only. Not every clone is retained; where verified, under half of the shortfall comes from an unresolved V gene, and the cause of the rest is unknown. That table gives V, J and clone size, and the DNA gave D and trimming. In this sample the table shows around 130,000 clones, 88% of which occur a single time. The leading ten clones occupy about 6% of the sample.

This TCR derives from an adult who received the AZD1222 COVID-19 vaccine. Recombination joined TRBV5-1 with TRBJ1-4; 8 nucleotides in the junction match TRBD1. Source: peripheral blood, taken 28 days after the second AZD1222 dose. The CDR3 has the sequence CASSGQGVNEKLFF. DNA sequence: TGCGCCAGCAGCGGACAGGGCGTTAATGAAAAACTGTTTTTT.